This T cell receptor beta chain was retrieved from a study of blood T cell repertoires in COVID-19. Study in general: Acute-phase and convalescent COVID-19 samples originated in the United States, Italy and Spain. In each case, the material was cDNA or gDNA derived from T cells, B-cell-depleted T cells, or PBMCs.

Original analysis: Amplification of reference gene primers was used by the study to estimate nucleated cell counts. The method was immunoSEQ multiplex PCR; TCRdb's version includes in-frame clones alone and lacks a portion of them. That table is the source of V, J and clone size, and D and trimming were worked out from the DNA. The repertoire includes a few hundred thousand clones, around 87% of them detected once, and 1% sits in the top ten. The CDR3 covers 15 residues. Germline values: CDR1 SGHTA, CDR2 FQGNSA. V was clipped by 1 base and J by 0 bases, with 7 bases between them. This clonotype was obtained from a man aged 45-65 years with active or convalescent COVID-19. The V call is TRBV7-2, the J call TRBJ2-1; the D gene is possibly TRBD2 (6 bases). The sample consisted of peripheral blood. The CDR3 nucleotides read TGTGCCAGCAGCTTAGACGGGAGCTCCTACAATGAGCAGTTCTTC. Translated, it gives CASSLDGSSYNEQFF.